This TCR beta chain stems from a study of T cell repertoires in cytomegalovirus infection. MiXCR, run by TCRdb on the reads, gives a single entry per CDR3 protein. The sample gives about 310,000 distinct CDR3 sequences, 17% of which show up once; more than 10% is in the top ten. Looked up from germline, CDR1 is SGHVS and CDR2 is FQNEAQ. The ends were cut back, 5 bases at V and 3 bases at J, with 14 bases in the middle. The CDR3 is 15 residues long. V is TRBV7-8 and J is TRBJ1-5, with a weak D call TRBD1 (5 bases). This receptor was obtained from a human donor in good health (CMV status not recorded). Some clones in this sample may be carry-over from other donors' samples. The sample consisted of PBMCs. As DNA, the CDR3 is TGTGCCAGCAGCCCCAGGGAAGCCTACAATCAGCCCCAGCATTTT. Amino acid sequence: CASSPREAYNQPQHF.